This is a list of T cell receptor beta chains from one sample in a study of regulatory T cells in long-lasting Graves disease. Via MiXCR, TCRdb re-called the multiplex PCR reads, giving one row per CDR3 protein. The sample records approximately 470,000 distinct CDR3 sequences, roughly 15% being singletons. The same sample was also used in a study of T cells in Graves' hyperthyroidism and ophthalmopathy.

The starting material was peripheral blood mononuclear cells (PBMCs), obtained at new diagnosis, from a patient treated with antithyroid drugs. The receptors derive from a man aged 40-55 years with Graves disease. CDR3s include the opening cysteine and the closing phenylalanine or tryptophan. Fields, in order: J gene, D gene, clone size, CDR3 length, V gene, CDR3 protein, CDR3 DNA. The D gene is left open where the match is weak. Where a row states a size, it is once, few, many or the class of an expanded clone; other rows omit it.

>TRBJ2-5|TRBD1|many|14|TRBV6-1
CASSAPGTGGTQYF
TGTGCCAGCAGCGCCCCCGGGACAGGGGGGACCCAGTACTTC
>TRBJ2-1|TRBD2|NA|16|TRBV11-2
CASSLEAGGAYNEQFF
TGTGCCAGCAGCTTAGAGGCGGGAGGGGCCTACAATGAGCAGTTCTTC
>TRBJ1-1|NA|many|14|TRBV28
CASSPADRNTEAFF
TGTGCCAGCAGTCCGGCGGACAGGAACACTGAAGCTTTCTTT
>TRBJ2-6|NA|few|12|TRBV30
CAWNPGANVLTF
TGTGCCTGGAACCCTGGGGCCAACGTCCTGACTTTC
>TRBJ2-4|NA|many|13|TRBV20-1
CSATGLPVYIQYF
TGCAGTGCTACCGGACTCCCCGTATACATTCAGTACTTC
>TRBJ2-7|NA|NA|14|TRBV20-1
CSAGSLASSYEQYF
TGCAGTGCAGGGTCTCTAGCAAGCTCCTACGAGCAGTACTTC
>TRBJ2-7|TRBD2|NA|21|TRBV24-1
CATSDRRHVSGRKEGLLEQYF
TGTGCCACCAGTGACCGACGCCATGTTAGCGGGAGGAAAGAAGGGCTACTCGAGCAGTACTTC
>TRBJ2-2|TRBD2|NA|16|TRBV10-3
CAISESAGGNTGELFF
TGTGCCATCAGTGAGTCAGCGGGAGGAAACACCGGGGAGCTGTTTTTT
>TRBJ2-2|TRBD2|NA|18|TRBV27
CASSFTLGGLAATGELFF
TGTGCCAGCAGTTTTACCCTCGGCGGACTAGCAGCCACCGGGGAGCTGTTTTTT
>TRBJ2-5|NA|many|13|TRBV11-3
CASSFRTQETQYF
TGTGCCAGCAGTTTTCGAACCCAAGAGACCCAGTACTTC
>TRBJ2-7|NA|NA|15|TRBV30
CAWTREQGVGYEQYF
TGTGCCTGGACCCGGGAACAGGGAGTTGGCTACGAGCAGTACTTC
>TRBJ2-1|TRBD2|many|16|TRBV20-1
CSARDLGLAGPNEQFF
TGCAGTGCTAGAGACTTAGGACTAGCGGGACCTAATGAGCAGTTCTTC
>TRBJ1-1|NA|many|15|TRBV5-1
CASSLAGGRDTEAFF
TGCGCCAGCAGCTTGGCCGGGGGGCGGGACACTGAAGCTTTCTTT
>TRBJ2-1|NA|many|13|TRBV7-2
CASSLSTYNEQFF
TGTGCCAGCAGCTTATCCACCTACAATGAGCAGTTCTTC
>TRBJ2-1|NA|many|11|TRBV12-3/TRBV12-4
CASSLNNEQFF
TGTGCCAGCAGCTTGAACAATGAGCAGTTCTTC
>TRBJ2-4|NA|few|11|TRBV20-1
CSARAKNIQYF
TGCAGTGCTAGAGCTAAAAACATTCAGTACTTC
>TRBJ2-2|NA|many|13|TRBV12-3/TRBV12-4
CASSSGDPGELFF
TGTGCCAGCAGTTCAGGGGACCCCGGGGAGCTGTTTTTT
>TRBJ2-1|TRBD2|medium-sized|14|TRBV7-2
CASSYGLDYNEQFF
TGTGCCAGCAGCTATGGACTAGATTACAATGAGCAGTTCTTC
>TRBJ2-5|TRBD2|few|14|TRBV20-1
CSASSAGGSPTQYF
TGCAGTGCTAGTTCAGCGGGAGGCTCCCCGACCCAGTACTTC
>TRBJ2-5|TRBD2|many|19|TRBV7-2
CASSLFASGRSGGQETQYF
TGTGCCAGCAGCTTATTTGCTAGCGGGAGGAGTGGCGGCCAAGAGACCCAGTACTTC
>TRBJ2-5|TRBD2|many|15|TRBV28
CASRSMREGRETQYF
TGTGCCAGCAGATCTATGCGGGAGGGCCGGGAGACCCAGTACTTC
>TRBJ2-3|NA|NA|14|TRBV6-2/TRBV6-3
CASSEAISTDTQYF
TGTGCCAGCAGTGAAGCGATCAGCACAGATACGCAGTATTTT
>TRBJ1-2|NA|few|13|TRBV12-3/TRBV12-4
CASSLDGYYGYTF
TGTGCCAGCAGTTTGGACGGATACTATGGCTACACCTTC
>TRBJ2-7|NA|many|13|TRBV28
CASSPVGVYEQYF
TGTGCCAGCAGCCCCGTGGGGGTCTACGAGCAGTACTTC
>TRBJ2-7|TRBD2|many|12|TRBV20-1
CSARLAAYEQYF
TGCAGTGCTAGACTAGCGGCCTACGAGCAGTACTTC
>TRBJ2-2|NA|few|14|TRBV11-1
CASSLRKYTGELFF
TGTGCCAGCAGCTTACGAAAATACACCGGGGAGCTGTTTTTT
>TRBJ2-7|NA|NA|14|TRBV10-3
CAISQDRYSYEQYF
TGTGCCATCAGTCAGGACAGATACTCCTACGAGCAGTACTTC
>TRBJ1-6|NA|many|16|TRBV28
CASSLGDFGYNSPLHF
TGTGCCAGCAGTTTAGGGGACTTCGGGTATAATTCACCCCTCCACTTT
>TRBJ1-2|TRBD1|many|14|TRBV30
CAWRMAGGAGGYTF
TGTGCCTGGAGAATGGCAGGGGGCGCTGGTGGCTACACCTTC
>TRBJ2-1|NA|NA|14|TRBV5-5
CAGSLRDSYNEQFF
TGTGCCGGCAGCCTCAGAGACTCGTACAATGAGCAGTTCTTC
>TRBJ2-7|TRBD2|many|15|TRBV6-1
CASSGGSGTVYEQYF
TGTGCCAGCAGTGGAGGTAGCGGGACCGTCTACGAGCAGTACTTC
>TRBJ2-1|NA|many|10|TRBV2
CASRNKEQFF
TGTGCCAGCAGGAATAAAGAGCAGTTCTTC
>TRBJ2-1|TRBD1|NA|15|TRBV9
CASSVTDRTDNEQFF
TGTGCCAGCAGCGTTACGGACAGGACGGACAATGAGCAGTTCTTC
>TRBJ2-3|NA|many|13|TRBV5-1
CASSKTGTDTQYF
TGCGCCAGCAGCAAAACAGGGACAGATACGCAGTATTTT
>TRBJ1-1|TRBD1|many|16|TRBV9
CASSYKGQVGHTEAFF
TGTGCCAGCAGCTATAAAGGACAGGTGGGACACACTGAAGCTTTCTTT
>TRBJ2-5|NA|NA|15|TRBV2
CASSEKGRYQETQYF
TGTGCCAGCAGTGAGAAGGGGAGATACCAAGAGACCCAGTACTTC
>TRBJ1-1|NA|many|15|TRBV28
CASSSSTGRGTEAFF
NA
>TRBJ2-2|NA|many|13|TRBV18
CASSPQGTGELFF
TGCGCCAGCAGCCCCCAGGGCACCGGGGAGCTGTTTTTT
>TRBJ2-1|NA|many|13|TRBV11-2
CASSLAEYNEQFF
TGTGCCAGCAGCTTGGCAGAGTACAATGAGCAGTTCTTC
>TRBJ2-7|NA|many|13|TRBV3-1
CASSHFRAYEQYF
TGTGCCAGCAGCCATTTCAGGGCCTACGAGCAGTACTTC
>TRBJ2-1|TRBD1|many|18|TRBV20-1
CSARASPGQGISYNEQFF
TGCAGTGCTAGAGCCTCTCCGGGACAGGGGATCTCCTACAATGAGCAGTTCTTC
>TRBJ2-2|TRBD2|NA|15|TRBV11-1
CASTLRTSSSGELFF
TGTGCCAGCACCCTGAGGACTAGCTCTTCCGGGGAGCTGTTTTTT
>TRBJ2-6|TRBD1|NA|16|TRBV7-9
CASSSAGGAGANVLTF
TGTGCCAGCAGTTCAGCAGGGGGCGCTGGGGCCAACGTCCTGACTTTC
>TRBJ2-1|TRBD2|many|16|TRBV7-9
CASSPWGLAGGLEQFF
TGTGCCAGCAGCCCATGGGGACTAGCGGGAGGTCTTGAGCAGTTCTTC